One sample yielded the 15 T cell receptor beta chains listed below, sequenced in a study of cytomegalovirus exposure and HLA in healthy donors. PCR employed 60 Vbeta and 13 Jbeta primers. Assay: immunoSEQ multiplex PCR; the TCRdb copy retains only in-frame clones and omits some. Among about 180,000 clones listed, 65% to 85% were seen once. Material for sequencing was PBMCs. The receptors originated from a male donor in good health and CMV-seronegative.

Here the CDR3 DNA reads TGTGCCAGCAGTGGGCATGTGACAAACTATGGCTACACCTTC. Its protein is CASSGHVTNYGYTF. The V gene is TRBV25-1, the J gene TRBJ1-2, with D unresolved. Germline loops: CDR1 MGHDK, CDR2 SYGVNS. The CDR3 totals 14 residues. Deletions cut 4 bases from V and 2 bases from J, with 11 bases between.

Here the CDR3 DNA reads TGTGCCATCAGTGAGTCCGGCTATGGCTACACCTTC. This codes for CAISESGYGYTF. The chain combines TRBV10-3 with TRBJ1-2; D remains unclear. CDR3 size: 12 residues. V was shortened by 0 bases and J by 4 bases, with 3 bases between the two germline ends. CDR1 and CDR2 (germline): ENHRY, SYGVKD.

This chain connects TRBV18 to TRBJ2-3; TRBD2 aligns across 14 bases. Germline lookup yields CDR1 KGHSH and CDR2 LQKENI. The ends lost 1 base at V and 0 bases at J; junction bases unmatched: 9. The CDR3 is 20 residues long. CDR3 DNA: TGTGCCAGCTCACCACTGGGACTAGCGGGGGCCTTAACTAGCACAGATACGCAGTATTTT. Its translation: CASSPLGLAGALTSTDTQYF.

This clone was seen once. V gene TRBV7-9 combines with J gene TRBJ2-3; D unclear. Germline V gives CDR1 SEHNR, CDR2 FQNEAQ (reference sequence). V gave up 1 base and J gave up 9 bases, with 14 bases separating them. This CDR3 has 14 residues. CDR3 in DNA: TGTGCCAGCAGCTTAGGTCCTGGCTTTGGCACGCAGTATTTT. This gives the protein CASSLGPGFGTQYF.

This clone was counted between two and nine times. J is TRBJ2-7 and V is TRBV6-5, with 8 bases that match TRBD1. Germline V gene lookup returns CDR1 MNHEY and CDR2 SVGAGI. The V segment lost 5 bases and the J segment 1 base; nucleotides outside the gene matches: 4. The CDR3 is 14 amino acids. The CDR3 region has the DNA TGTGCCAGCAGTGCGGGACAGGAGTCCTACGAGCAGTACTTC. Amino acid sequence: CASSAGQESYEQYF.

The chain links TRBV19 to TRBJ2-3; 7 bases fit TRBD1. With V trimmed by 5 bases and J by 4 bases, 3 bases remained unmatched. Germline CDR1 is LNHDA and CDR2 is SQIVND (reference sequence). The CDR3 has 13 residues. The CDR3 here is CASSRTGPDTQYF. CDR3 bases: TGTGCCAGTAGTCGGACAGGTCCAGATACGCAGTATTTT.

This clone has a handful of counts. The chain joins TRBV5-1 to TRBJ2-1; 7 bases line up with TRBD2. Germline V lookup: CDR1 SGHRS, CDR2 YFSETQ. Losses at the gene ends were 4 bases for V and 5 bases for J; bases not matched to a gene: 3. The CDR3 runs 13 residues. As DNA, the CDR3 is TGCGCCAGCAGCCGAGGACTAGACAATGAGCAGTTCTTC. It translates to CASSRGLDNEQFF.

This rearrangement joins TRBV16 to TRBJ2-7; 8 positions match TRBD1. CDR3 length: 14 residues. The germline CDR1 and CDR2 sequences are KGHSY and FQNENV. The junction had 8 bases not matched to a gene; V was cut back by 6 bases and J by 4 bases. CDR3 sequence (DNA): TGTGCCAGCAGTAAGACAGGGGCCCTTTACGAGCAGTACTTC. This sequence encodes CASSKTGALYEQYF.

This chain joins TRBV19 and TRBJ1-2; D is possibly TRBD1 (6 bases). The CDR3 extends over 13 amino acids. With 8 bases removed from V and 1 base from J, the gap between germline ends came to 11 bases. Germline CDR1 is LNHDA and CDR2 is SQIVND (reference sequence). CDR3 coding DNA: TGTGCCAGTGGGCGGGGGCTTAACTATGGCTACACCTTC. This translates into CASGRGLNYGYTF.

The chain recombines TRBV7-6 with TRBJ2-5, with a possible D match to TRBD1 (6 bases). Gene TRBJ2-7 matches the end of the DNA better, so the J call may be wrong. The germline gives CDR1 SGHVS, CDR2 FNYEAQ. The CDR3 runs to 16 residues. CDR3 nucleotide sequence: TGTGCCAGCAGCCCTATCCTAGGACAGCTTCCCTACGAGCAGTACTTC. It encodes CASSPILGQLPYEQYF.

This rearrangement joins TRBV7-9 to TRBJ2-5, with D possibly matching TRBD2 (6 bases). Trimming cost V 1 base and J 5 bases, with 17 bases left between them. This CDR3 has 16 amino acids. The germline gives CDR1 SEHNR, CDR2 FQNEAQ (reference sequence). In DNA, the CDR3 is TGTGCCAGCAGCTTAGATTTCGGGCCGGGGGAGGAGACCCAGTACTTC. This codes for CASSLDFGPGEETQYF.

V and J are TRBV27 and TRBJ2-2; TRBD2 matches at 14 bases. Germline V CDR1 and CDR2: MNHEY, SMNVEV (reference sequence). Trimming removed 5 bases from V and 5 bases from J; junction bases left unmatched: 10. This CDR3 contains 18 residues. This CDR3 reads CASSRLTSGGVGTGELFF. The CDR3 DNA follows: TGTGCCAGCAGTCGCCTGACTAGCGGGGGGGTCGGGACCGGGGAGCTGTTTTTT.

This chain joins TRBV7-2 and TRBJ2-7, with 11 bases fitting TRBD2. The germline CDR1 and CDR2 sequences are SGHTA and FQGNSA. Trimming took 5 bases from V and 5 from J; bases not matched to a gene: 8. The CDR3 is made up of 15 amino acids. The CDR3 reads CASSRIAGGPDEQYF. For the CDR3, the DNA is TGTGCCAGCAGCAGAATAGCGGGGGGGCCGGACGAGCAGTACTTC.

This rearrangement joins TRBV5-4 to TRBJ2-3; 9 nucleotides align to TRBD1. The trim removed 4 bases at V and 3 bases at J, leaving 12 bases unmatched. This CDR3 spans 17 amino acids. Germline CDR1 is SGHNT and CDR2 is YYREEE (reference sequence). The CDR3 bases are TGTGCCAGCAGCACTCCCGGGACAGGGTTATTAACAGATACGCAGTATTTT. Translation gives CASSTPGTGLLTDTQYF.

This chain joins TRBV18 and TRBJ2-5; 12 nucleotides match TRBD1. The V gene end was trimmed by 3 bases and the J gene end by 5 bases; junction bases not matched to a gene: 4. Germline V gives CDR1 KGHSH, CDR2 LQKENI. The CDR3 spans 15 residues. CDR3 in amino acids: CASSPGTGGHETQYF. The CDR3 nucleotides are TGTGCCAGCTCACCGGGGACAGGGGGCCATGAGACCCAGTACTTC.